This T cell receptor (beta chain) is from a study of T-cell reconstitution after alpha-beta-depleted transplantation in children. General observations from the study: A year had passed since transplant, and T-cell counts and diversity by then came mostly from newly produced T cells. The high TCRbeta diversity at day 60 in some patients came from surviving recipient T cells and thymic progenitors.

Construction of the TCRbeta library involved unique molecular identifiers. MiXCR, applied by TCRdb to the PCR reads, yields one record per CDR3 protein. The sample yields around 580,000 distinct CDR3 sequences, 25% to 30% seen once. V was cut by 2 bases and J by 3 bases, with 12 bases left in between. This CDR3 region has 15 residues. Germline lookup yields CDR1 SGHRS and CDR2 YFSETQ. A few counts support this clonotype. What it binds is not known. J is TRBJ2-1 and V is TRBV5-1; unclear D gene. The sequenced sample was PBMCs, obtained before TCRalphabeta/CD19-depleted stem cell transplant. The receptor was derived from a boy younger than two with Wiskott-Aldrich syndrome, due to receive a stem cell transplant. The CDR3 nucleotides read TGCGCCAGCAGCTTTCGGGTCGCCAGCTACAATGAGCAGTTCTTC. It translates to CASSFRVASYNEQFF.